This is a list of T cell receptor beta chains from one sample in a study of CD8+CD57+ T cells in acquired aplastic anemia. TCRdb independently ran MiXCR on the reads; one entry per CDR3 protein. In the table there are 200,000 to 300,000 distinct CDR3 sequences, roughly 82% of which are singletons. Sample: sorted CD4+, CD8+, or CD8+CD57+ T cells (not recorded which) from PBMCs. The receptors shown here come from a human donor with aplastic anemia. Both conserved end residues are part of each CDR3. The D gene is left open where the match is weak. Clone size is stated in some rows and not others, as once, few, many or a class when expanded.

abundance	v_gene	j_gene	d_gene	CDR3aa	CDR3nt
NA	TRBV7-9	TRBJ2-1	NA	CASSLAAGPDTHF	TGTGCCAGCAGCTTAGCGGCAGGTCCCGATACGCACTTT
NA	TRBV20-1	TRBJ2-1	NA	CSARATLGELSNEQFF	TGCAGTGCTAGAGCAACCTTAGGGGAATTGTCGAATGAGCAGTTCTTC
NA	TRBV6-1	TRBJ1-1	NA	CASSVTVATEAFF	TGTGCCAGCAGTGTTACGGTGGCCACTGAAGCTTTCTTT
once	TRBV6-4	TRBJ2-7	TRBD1	CASRTPGQAYEQYF	TGTGCCAGCAGGACACCGGGACAGGCCTACGAGCAGTACTTC
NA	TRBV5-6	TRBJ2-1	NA	CASSLEREQFF	TGTGCCAGCAGCTTGGAGAGGGAGCAGTTCTTC
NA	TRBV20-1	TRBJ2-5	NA	CSARDPSKTQYF	TGCAGTGCTAGAGATCCCTCAAAGACCCAGTACTTC
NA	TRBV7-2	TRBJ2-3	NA	CASRVAGTAAPYF	TGTGCCAGCAGGGTCGCGGGCACAGCTGCGCCGTATTTT
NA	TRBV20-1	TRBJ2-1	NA	CSHTSWGYKNEQFF	TGCAGTCACACTAGTTGGGGATACAAGAATGAGCAGTTCTTC
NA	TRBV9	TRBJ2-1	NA	CASSLSPDNQQFF	TGTGCCAGCAGCTTATCGCCAGATAATCAGCAGTTCTTC
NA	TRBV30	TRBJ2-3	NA	CAWTDSPGDTQYF	TGTGCCTGGACGGACAGTCCCGGAGATACGCAGTATTTT
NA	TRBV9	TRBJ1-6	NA	CASSSDGGNSPLHF	TGTGCCAGCAGCTCGGACGGAGGGAATTCTCCCCTCCACTTT
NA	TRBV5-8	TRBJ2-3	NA	CASRQQGGARVKYF	TGTGCCAGCAGACAGCAAGGAGGGGCCCGGGTCAAGTATTTT
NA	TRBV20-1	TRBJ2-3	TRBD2	CSAEGTREGDTQYF	TGCAGTGCTGAAGGGACTAGGGAAGGGGATACGCAGTATTTT
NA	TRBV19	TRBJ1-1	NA	CASSLDSAGYTEHFF	TGTGCCAGCAGTTTAGATAGCGCAGGCTACACTGAGCATTTCTTT
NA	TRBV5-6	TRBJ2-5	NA	CASHVARETQYF	TGTGCCAGCCACGTGGCTAGGGAGACCCAGTACTTC
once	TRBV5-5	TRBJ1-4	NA	CASSGVGGEQINEKLFF	TGTGCCAGCAGTGGGGTGGGGGGAGAACAAATTAATGAAAAACTGTTTTTT
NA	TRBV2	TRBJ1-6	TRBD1	CASSPGTGAMSPPLHF	TGTGCCAGCAGCCCCGGGACAGGGGCTATGTCTCCACCCCTCCACTTT
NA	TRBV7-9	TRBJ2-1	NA	CASSVGVMSPSIF	TGTGCCAGCAGCGTAGGGGTGATGAGTCCCAGTATTTTC
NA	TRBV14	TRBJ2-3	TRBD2	CASSLAGGHTGEYF	TGTGCCAGCAGCTTAGCGGGAGGCCATACCGGGGAGTATTTT
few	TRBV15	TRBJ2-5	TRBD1	CATTEGQTETQYF	TGTGCCACCACTGAGGGACAGACGGAGACCCAGTACTTC
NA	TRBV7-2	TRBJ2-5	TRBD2	CASSWAGGHETQYF	TGTGCCAGCAGCTGGGCGGGAGGCCACGAGACCCAGTACTTC
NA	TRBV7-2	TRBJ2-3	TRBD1	CASSLAGGADCGNQYF	TGCGCCAGCAGCTTGGCAGGGGGCGCCGACTGTGGTAACCAGTATTTT
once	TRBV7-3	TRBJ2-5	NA	CAHRVGAYPLTQSF	TGTGCTCACAGGGTCGGGGCGTACCCACTGACCCAGTCCTTC
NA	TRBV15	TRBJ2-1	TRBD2	CTTSSPPGLAAHNEQFF	TGTACCACCAGCAGTCCTCCGGGACTAGCTGCCCACAATGAGCAGTTTTTC
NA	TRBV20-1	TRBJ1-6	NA	CSALPQGKGPINNSPLHF	TGCAGTGCTTTACCTCAGGGAAAAGGACCTATAAATAATTCACCCCTCCACTTT
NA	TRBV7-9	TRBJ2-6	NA	CASSFQRSGGANVLTF	TGTGCCAGCAGCTTTCAAAGAAGCGGGGGGGCCAACGTCCTGACTTTC
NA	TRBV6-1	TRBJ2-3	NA	CASREWTGYTQYF	TGTGCCAGCAGGGAGTGGACTGGGTATACGCAGTATTTT
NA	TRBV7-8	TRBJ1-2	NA	CASSHWTAYEQYYTF	TGTGCCAGCAGCCACTGGACAGCCTATGAGCAGTACTACACCTTC
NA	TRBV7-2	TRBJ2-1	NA	CVSSSHGSAQFF	TGTGTCAGCAGCTCACATGGTAGTGCGCAGTTCTTC
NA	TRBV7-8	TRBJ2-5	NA	CASSSSVSWGENLYF	TGTGCCAGCAGCTCCTCAGTCTCCTGGGGGGAGAACCTGTACTTC
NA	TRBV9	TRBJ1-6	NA	CASSVRGYTEAFYF	TGTGCCAGCAGCGTTAGGGGGTACACTGAAGCTTTCTACTTT
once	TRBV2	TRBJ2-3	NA	CASRDGGIDTRFF	TGTGCCAGCAGGGATGGGGGGATAGATACGCGGTTTTTT
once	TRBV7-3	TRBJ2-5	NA	CASSLGKEQYFESF	TGTGCCAGCAGCTTAGGGAAGGAGCAATACTTCGAGTCATTC
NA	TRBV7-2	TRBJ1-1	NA	CASSLGELSENEF	TGTGCCAGCAGCTTAGGGGAGCTCTCCGAAAATGAGTTT
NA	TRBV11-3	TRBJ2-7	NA	CASSLGLTATYEQYF	TGTGCCAGCAGCTTAGGTCTGACAGCGACCTACGAGCAGTACTTC
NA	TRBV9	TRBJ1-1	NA	CASGGAGGMAYF	TGTGCCAGCGGAGGAGCTGGGGGCATGGCGTACTTC
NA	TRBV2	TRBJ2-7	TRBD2	CASSIASGVYYEQYF	TGTGCCAGTAGTATAGCTAGCGGAGTCTACTATGAGCAGTACTTC
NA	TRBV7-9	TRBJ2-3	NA	CASSLGEQETQF	TGTGCCAGCAGCCTAGGGGAACAAGAGACCCAGTTT
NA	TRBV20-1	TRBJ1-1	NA	CSAKGMNSYGTEAFF	TGCAGTGCTAAGGGCATGAACTCCTACGGCACTGAAGCTTTCTTT
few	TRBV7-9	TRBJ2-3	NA	CASSFARGRGTQYF	TGTGCCAGCAGCTTTGCGAGAGGTCGCGGTACGCAGTATTTT
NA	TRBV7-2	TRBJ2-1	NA	CASSVYESPYNEQFF	TGTGCCAGCAGCGTATACGAAAGTCCCTACAATGAGCAGTTCTTC
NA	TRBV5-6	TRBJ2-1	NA	CARSLERGGYYNEQFF	TGTGCCAGAAGCTTGGAGAGGGGGGGATACTACAATGAGCAGTTCTTC
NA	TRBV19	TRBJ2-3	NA	CASSDAGGTDTQYF	TGTGCCAGTAGTGACGCAGGGGGCACAGATACGCAGTATTTT
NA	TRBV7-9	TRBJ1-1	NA	CASSLRGEAFF	TGTGCCAGCAGCCTGAGGGGTGAAGCTTTCTTT
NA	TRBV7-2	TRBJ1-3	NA	CASSLGHPSYNENTIYF	TGTGCCAGCAGCTTAGGCCACCCGTCCTACAATGAAAACACCATATATTTT